The table lists the clone carrying this T cell receptor (beta chain) with many counts. The target antigen is unknown. Deletions cut 3 bases from V and 2 bases from J, with 22 bases between. This CDR3 has 18 residues. Germline values: CDR1 SGHVS, CDR2 FNYEAQ. The data stem from a study of T cell repertoires in cytomegalovirus infection. As for the study in general: It can be stated that public TCR beta signatures indicated CMV infection as well as a matching HLA type. General study results and limits: What dominated the ex vivo response were HLA-C-restricted CMV-specific TCR beta clonotypes. Based on cumulative public TCR beta family frequency, carriers of CMV plus the relevant HLA were identified.

TCRdb ran MiXCR on the reads and lists one entry per CDR3 protein. Among approximately 500,000 distinct CDR3 sequences, 16% were seen once, and the ten largest hold roughly 25%. The sequenced material came from CD8+ T cells from PBMCs. The receptor was derived from a human donor in good health (CMV status not recorded). Some clones in this sample may be carry-over from other donors' samples. V usage is TRBV7-6 and J usage is TRBJ2-5; weak D call: TRBD2 (6 bases). The CDR3 here is CASSFPKGTQQQQETQYF. In DNA, the CDR3 is TGTGCCAGCAGCTTCCCAAAGGGGACTCAACAACAGCAAGAGACCCAGTACTTC.